This T cell receptor (beta chain) was sequenced during a study of response to subunit inactivated influenza vaccine. Study findings and constraints: Each seasonal flu vaccination may recruit only limited new T cells, authors suggested.

Of note for this clonotype: Its antigen is as yet unknown.

This CDR3 comprises 13 residues. CDR1 and CDR2 from the germline V gene are MNHNS and SASEGT. Trimming at V came to 6 bases and at J to 2 bases, leaving 1 base not matched to a gene. TCRdb processed the RT-PCR reads anew with MiXCR; each CDR3 protein has one entry. Of roughly 670,000 distinct CDR3 sequences in the sample, around 15% were seen once. Sequences were derived from PBMCs from blood, sampled roughly 15 days before vaccination. This receptor was taken from a man aged 45-65 years who received an inactivated influenza vaccine. The genes are TRBV6-1 and TRBJ1-3; 7 positions agree with TRBD1. The CDR3 loop is CASRGTAGNTIYF. DNA of the CDR3: TGTGCCAGCAGGGGGACAGCTGGAAACACCATATATTTT.